These T cell receptor beta chains were read from a single sample in a study of response to subunit inactivated influenza vaccine. MiXCR, applied by TCRdb to the RT-PCR reads, yields one record per CDR3 protein. The sample includes 650,000 to 800,000 distinct CDR3 sequences, about 15% of them seen just once. The sequences come from PBMCs from blood, collected approximately 15 days before vaccination. Receptors were obtained from a man aged 50-60 years who received an inactivated influenza vaccine. CDR3s include the opening cysteine and the closing phenylalanine or tryptophan. The order of the fields is CDR3 length, clone size, V gene, J gene, D gene, CDR3 DNA, CDR3 protein. The D gene is left open where the match is weak. Not every row has a clone size; where given, it reads once, few, many or a size class.

15	once	TRBV20-1	TRBJ2-1	TRBD2	TGCAGTGCTAGAGATTTTGGGACTAGCGACAATGAGCAGTTCTTC	CSARDFGTSDNEQFF
14	-	TRBV6-5	TRBJ2-5	TRBD1	TGTGCCAGCAGTTTTAGGGGGCTAGGAGAGACCCAGTACTTC	CASSFRGLGETQYF
11	-	TRBV11-2	TRBJ2-1	-	TGTGCCAGCGGGGCCCTTAATGAGCAGTTCTTC	CASGALNEQFF
19	few	TRBV27	TRBJ1-6	-	TGTGCCAGCAGTTTACGGTCAGGACCCGCGGGCTTCTATAATTCACCCCTCCACTTT	CASSLRSGPAGFYNSPLHF
15	-	TRBV19	TRBJ2-1	-	TGTGCCAGTAGAGGCAGGAGGACGTCCTACAATGAGCAGTTCTTC	CASRGRRTSYNEQFF
14	many	TRBV5-5	TRBJ1-2	TRBD1	TGTGCCAGCAGCACCGAACAGGGGTGGTATGGCTACACCTTC	CASSTEQGWYGYTF
14	many	TRBV27	TRBJ1-5	-	TGTGCCAGCAGTGGTACAGGAAATAATCAGCCCCAGCATTTT	CASSGTGNNQPQHF
15	many	TRBV6-2/TRBV6-3	TRBJ2-7	TRBD1	TGTGCCAGCAACCGACCCGGGACAGTTTCCTACGAGCAGTACTTC	CASNRPGTVSYEQYF
16	few	TRBV7-9	TRBJ2-3	TRBD2	TGTGCCAGCAGGTTACCGGGACTAGCGGGAGCAGATACGCAGTATTTT	CASRLPGLAGADTQYF
16	-	TRBV4-3	TRBJ2-2	-	TGCGCCAGCAGCCAAGATAGGGCCGATAACACCGGGGAGCTGTTTTTT	CASSQDRADNTGELFF
13	few	TRBV24-1	TRBJ2-5	-	TGTGCCACCAGTGAGTTTCAGGGTGAGACCCAGTACTTC	CATSEFQGETQYF
15	-	TRBV5-1	TRBJ2-5	-	TGCGCCAGCAGCGGGAACGCGGGGGCTAGCGAGACCCAGTACTTC	CASSGNAGASETQYF
16	-	TRBV4-3	TRBJ2-5	-	TGCGCCAGCAGCCAAGACAAGGATTTGTACCAAGAGACCCAGTACTTC	CASSQDKDLYQETQYF
15	few	TRBV4-1	TRBJ1-1	-	TGCGCCAGCAGCCAAGAATTGTTCGGGAACACTGAAGCTTTCTTT	CASSQELFGNTEAFF
16	-	TRBV28	TRBJ2-1	TRBD1	TGTGCCAGCAGTCCGCGTGGCAGGGGGCTCTATAATGAGCAGTTCTTC	CASSPRGRGLYNEQFF
18	-	TRBV9	TRBJ2-3	TRBD2	TGTGCCAGCAGCGGCCTAGCGGGGGGGCGTGGTAGCACAGATACGCAGTATTTT	CASSGLAGGRGSTDTQYF
16	few	TRBV5-1	TRBJ2-3	TRBD2	TGCGCCAGCAGCTTGTTGCAGCGGGGGAACACAGATACGCAGTATTTT	CASSLLQRGNTDTQYF
14	few	TRBV20-1	TRBJ2-1	TRBD2	TGCAGTGCCGAGGGCGGGAGGGCCCTGGAAGAGCAGTTCTTC	CSAEGGRALEEQFF
14	many	TRBV18	TRBJ2-7	-	TGTGCCAGCTCACCTCTAGGTGGTTCCTACGAGCAGTACTTC	CASSPLGGSYEQYF
14	-	TRBV6-2/TRBV6-3	TRBJ2-5	TRBD1	TGTGCCAGCAGCGTCGGGACAGTAGAAGAGACCCAGTACTTC	CASSVGTVEETQYF
12	-	TRBV6-1	TRBJ1-4	-	TGTGCCAGCAGTGAAACTGGGGGGCAACTGTTTTTT	CASSETGGQLFF
14	few	TRBV5-1	TRBJ1-1	TRBD1	TGCGCCAGCAGATCCGGGACAGGGGCGACTGAAGCTTTCTTT	CASRSGTGATEAFF
15	many	TRBV6-2/TRBV6-3	TRBJ2-4	-	TGTGCCAGCAGAGAACGTGGCGAAGCCAAAAACATTCAGTACTTC	CASRERGEAKNIQYF
15	few	TRBV4-2	TRBJ2-7	TRBD2	TGTGCCAGCAGCCAAGTTGGAGCGGGAGTCTACGAGCAGTACTTC	CASSQVGAGVYEQYF
15	-	TRBV12-3/TRBV12-4	TRBJ2-5	TRBD2	TGTGCCAGCAGCCTAGCGGGAGCAGACGCTTGGACCCAGTACTTC	CASSLAGADAWTQYF
15	few	TRBV6-2/TRBV6-3	TRBJ1-5	-	TGTGCCAGCAGTTCACCACGGGAGGGTGATCAGCCCCAGCATTTT	CASSSPREGDQPQHF
14	many	TRBV24-1	TRBJ2-1	-	TGTGCCGCGTCCGGGGCCTCCTCCTACAATGAGCAGTTCTTC	CAASGASSYNEQFF
14	few	TRBV20-1	TRBJ2-7	TRBD1	TGCAGTGCTAGTGGCGGGACAGGGGGCTACGAGCAGTACTTC	CSASGGTGGYEQYF
13	-	TRBV20-1	TRBJ1-1	-	TGCAGTGCCCCCTTCAATCTGAACACTGAAGCTTTCTTT	CSAPFNLNTEAFF
12	-	TRBV24-1	TRBJ2-7	-	TGTGCCACCAGTGATTTGGGCTACGAGCAGTACTTC	CATSDLGYEQYF
15	many	TRBV5-1	TRBJ2-2	-	TGCGCCAGCAGCTTGGTGGCGGGTTACACCGGGGAGCTGTTTTTT	CASSLVAGYTGELFF
13	-	TRBV20-1	TRBJ1-6	-	TGCAGTGCTAGGGACAGAAATAATTCACCCCTCCACTTT	CSARDRNNSPLHF
16	few	TRBV27	TRBJ2-4	-	TGTGCCAGCAGTTTATCCGGCGGGTGGTCCAAAAACATTCAGTACTTC	CASSLSGGWSKNIQYF
16	-	TRBV9	TRBJ2-3	-	TGTGCCAACAGCGTAGATTCGGGCGCGTTCACAGATACGCAGTATTTT	CANSVDSGAFTDTQYF
15	few	TRBV14	TRBJ2-1	TRBD2	TGTGCCAGCAGCCAAGTCGGGGGGGTGTTCAATGAGCAGTTCTTC	CASSQVGGVFNEQFF
16	few	TRBV10-3	TRBJ2-7	TRBD2	TGTGCCATCAGTACCCACCGACTAGCGGGAGAAGATGAGCAGTACTTC	CAISTHRLAGEDEQYF
19	-	TRBV30	TRBJ2-3	TRBD1	TGTGCCTGGAGTCTTTATATAGGGGGACAGCGAACTAGCACAGATACGCAGTATTTT	CAWSLYIGGQRTSTDTQYF
17	many	TRBV28	TRBJ1-1	-	TGTGCCAGCAGTTTAGGGATAAAGGTCGGACTGAACACTGAAGCTTTCTTT	CASSLGIKVGLNTEAFF
14	-	TRBV18	TRBJ1-2	TRBD1	TGTGCCAGCTCACCAGTCGACAGGGGAGCTGGCTACACCTTC	CASSPVDRGAGYTF
15	-	TRBV5-1	TRBJ2-1	TRBD2	TGCGCCAGCAGCTTGTTACTCCCGGGGGGCAATGAGCAGTTCTTC	CASSLLLPGGNEQFF
15	-	TRBV12-3/TRBV12-4	TRBJ2-1	TRBD2	TGTGCCAGCAGTTTAGGAGCGGGGATTAACAATGAGCAGTTCTTC	CASSLGAGINNEQFF
13	few	TRBV3-1	TRBJ2-7	-	TGTGCCAGCAGCCAACCAGGACCGACCGAGCAGTACTTC	CASSQPGPTEQYF
12	-	TRBV6-2/TRBV6-3	TRBJ1-3	-	TGTGCCAGCAGTTACGTCGGAAACACCATATATTTT	CASSYVGNTIYF
15	many	TRBV9	TRBJ2-5	-	TGTGCCAGCAGCGTTGCGGGACATCGGGTGGAGACCCAGTACTTC	CASSVAGHRVETQYF
15	-	TRBV6-2/TRBV6-3	TRBJ2-7	-	TGTGCCAGCAGTTCGACTGCAAGGAGCTCCTACGAGCAGTACTTC	CASSSTARSSYEQYF
18	few	TRBV11-1	TRBJ2-3	TRBD2	TGTGCCAGCAGCTGGCGTCGAGCGGGAGAGCGAGTTACAGATACGCAGTATTTT	CASSWRRAGERVTDTQYF
13	-	TRBV28	TRBJ2-2	-	TGTGCCAGCAGTTTTGTCGGAGACGGGGAGCTGTTTTTT	CASSFVGDGELFF